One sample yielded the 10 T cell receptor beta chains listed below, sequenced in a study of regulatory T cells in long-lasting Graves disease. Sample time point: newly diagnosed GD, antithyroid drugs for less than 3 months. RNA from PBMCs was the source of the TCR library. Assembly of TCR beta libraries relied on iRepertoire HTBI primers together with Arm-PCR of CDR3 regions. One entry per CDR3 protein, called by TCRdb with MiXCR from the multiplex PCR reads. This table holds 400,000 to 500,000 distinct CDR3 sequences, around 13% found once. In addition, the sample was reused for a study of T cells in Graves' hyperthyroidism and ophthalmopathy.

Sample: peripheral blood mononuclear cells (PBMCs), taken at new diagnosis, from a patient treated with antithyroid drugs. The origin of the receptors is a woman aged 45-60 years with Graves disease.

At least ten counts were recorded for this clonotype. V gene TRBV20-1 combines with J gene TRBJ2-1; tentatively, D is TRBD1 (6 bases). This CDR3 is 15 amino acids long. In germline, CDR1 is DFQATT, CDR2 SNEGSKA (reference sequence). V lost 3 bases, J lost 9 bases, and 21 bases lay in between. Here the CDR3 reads CSASHPRTGTGEQFF. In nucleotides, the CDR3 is TGCAGTGCTAGCCACCCCAGAACAGGGACGGGTGAGCAGTTCTTC.

The CDR3 sequence is CASSSTAKNTEAFF. In DNA form, the CDR3 reads TGTGCCAGCAGTTCTACAGCGAAGAACACTGAAGCTTTCTTT. This chain connects TRBV12-3 or TRBV12-4 to TRBJ1-1; D remains ambiguous. The CDR3 extends over 14 amino acids. The V and J ends lost 4 bases and 1 base respectively, with 10 bases between them.

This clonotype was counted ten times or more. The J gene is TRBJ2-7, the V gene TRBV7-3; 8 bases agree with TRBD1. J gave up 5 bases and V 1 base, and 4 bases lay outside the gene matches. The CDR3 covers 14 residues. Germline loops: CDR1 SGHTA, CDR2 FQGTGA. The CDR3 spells CASSLKDRADEQYF. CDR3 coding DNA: TGTGCCAGCAGCTTAAAGGACAGGGCCGACGAGCAGTACTTC.

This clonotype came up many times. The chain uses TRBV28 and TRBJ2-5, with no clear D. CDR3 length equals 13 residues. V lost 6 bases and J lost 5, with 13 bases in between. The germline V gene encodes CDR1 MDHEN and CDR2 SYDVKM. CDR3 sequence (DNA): TGTGCCAGCAGCCCACCGGGTGAGGAGACCCAGTACTTC. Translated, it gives CASSPPGEETQYF.

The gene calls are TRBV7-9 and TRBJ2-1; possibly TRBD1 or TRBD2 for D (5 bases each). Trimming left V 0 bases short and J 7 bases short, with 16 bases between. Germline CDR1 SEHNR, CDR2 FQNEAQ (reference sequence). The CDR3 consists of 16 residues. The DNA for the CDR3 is TGTGCCAGCAGCTTAGCCGCTATGGGGACGGGGAATGAGCAGTTCTTC. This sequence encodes CASSLAAMGTGNEQFF. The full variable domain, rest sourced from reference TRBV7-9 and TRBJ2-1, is DTGVSQNPRHKITKRGQNVTFRCDPISEHNRLYWYRQTLGQGPEFLTYFQNEAQLEKSRLLSDRFSAERPKGSFSTLEIQRTEQGDSAMYLCASSLAAMGTGNEQFFGPGTRLTVL.

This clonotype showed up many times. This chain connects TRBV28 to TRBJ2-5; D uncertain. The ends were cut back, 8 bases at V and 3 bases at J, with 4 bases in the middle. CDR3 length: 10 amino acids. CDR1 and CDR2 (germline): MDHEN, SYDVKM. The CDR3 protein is CASAEETQYF. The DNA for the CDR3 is TGTGCCAGCGCCGAAGAGACCCAGTACTTC.

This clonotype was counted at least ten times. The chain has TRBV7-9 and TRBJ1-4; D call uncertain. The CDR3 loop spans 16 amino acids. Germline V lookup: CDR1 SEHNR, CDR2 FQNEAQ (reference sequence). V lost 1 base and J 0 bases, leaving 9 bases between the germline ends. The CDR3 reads CASSLGQAATNEKLFF. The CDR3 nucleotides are TGTGCCAGCAGCTTAGGGCAGGCTGCAACTAATGAAAAACTGTTTTTT.

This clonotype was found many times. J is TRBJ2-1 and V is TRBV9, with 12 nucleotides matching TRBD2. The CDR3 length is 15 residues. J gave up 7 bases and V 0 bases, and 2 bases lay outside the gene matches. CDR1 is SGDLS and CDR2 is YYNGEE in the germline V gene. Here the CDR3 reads CASSVEGTSGNEQFF. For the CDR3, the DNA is TGTGCCAGCAGCGTAGAGGGGACTAGCGGGAATGAGCAGTTCTTC.

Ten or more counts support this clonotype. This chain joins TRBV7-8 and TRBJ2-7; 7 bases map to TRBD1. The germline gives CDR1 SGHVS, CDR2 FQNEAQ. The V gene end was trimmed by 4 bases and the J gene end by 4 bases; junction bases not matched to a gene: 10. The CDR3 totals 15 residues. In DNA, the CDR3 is TGTGCCAGCAGCTCCCCGCGAGACAGGGAGTACGAGCAGTACTTC. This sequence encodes CASSSPRDREYEQYF. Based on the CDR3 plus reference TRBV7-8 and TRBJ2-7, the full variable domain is GAGVSQSPRYKVAKRGQDVALRCDPISGHVSLFWYQQALGQGPEFLTYFQNEAQLDKSGLPSDRFFAERPEGSVSTLKIQRTQQEDSAVYLCASSSPRDREYEQYFGPGTRLTVT.

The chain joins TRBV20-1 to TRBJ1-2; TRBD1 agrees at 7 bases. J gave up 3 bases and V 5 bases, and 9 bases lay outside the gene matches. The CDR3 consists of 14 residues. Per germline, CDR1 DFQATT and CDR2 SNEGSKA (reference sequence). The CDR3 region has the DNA TGCAGTGCTTTCGACAGGGATTTCGACTATGGCTACACCTTC. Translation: CSAFDRDFDYGYTF.